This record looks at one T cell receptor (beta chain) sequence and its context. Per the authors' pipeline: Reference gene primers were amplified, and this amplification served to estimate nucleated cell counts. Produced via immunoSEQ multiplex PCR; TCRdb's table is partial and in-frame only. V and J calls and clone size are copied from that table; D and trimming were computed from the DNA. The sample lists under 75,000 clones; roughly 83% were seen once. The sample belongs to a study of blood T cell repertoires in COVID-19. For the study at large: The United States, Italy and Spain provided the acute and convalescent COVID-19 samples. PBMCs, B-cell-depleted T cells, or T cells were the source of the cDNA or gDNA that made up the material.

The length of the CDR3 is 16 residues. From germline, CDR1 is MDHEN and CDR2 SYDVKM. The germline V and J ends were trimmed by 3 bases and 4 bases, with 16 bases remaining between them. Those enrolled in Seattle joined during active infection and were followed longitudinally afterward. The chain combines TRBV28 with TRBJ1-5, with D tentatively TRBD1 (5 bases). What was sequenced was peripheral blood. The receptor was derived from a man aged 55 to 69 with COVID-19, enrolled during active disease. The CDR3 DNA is TGTGCCAGCAGTTTTCGCAGGGAAGGTGAAAATCAGCCCCAGCATTTT. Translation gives CASSFRREGENQPQHF. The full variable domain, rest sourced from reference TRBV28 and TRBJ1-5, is DVKVTQSSRYLVKRTGEKVFLECVQDMDHENMFWYRQDPGLGLRLIYFSYDVKMKEKGDIPEGYSVSREKKERFSLILESASTNQTSMYLCASSFRREGENQPQHFGDGTRLSIL.